This entry lists 29 T cell receptor beta chains sequenced from one sample in a study of Tregs in tolerant kidney transplant recipients. What these receptors recognize is not known. Generated by immunoSEQ multiplex PCR, the TCRdb table keeps only in-frame clones and is missing some. The repertoire holds over 750 clones, with roughly 45% as singletons. Sequenced material: Tregs from blood cultured with allogeneic cells, taken before the transplant. The receptors originated from a human patient who received a combined kidney and bone marrow transplant.

The V gene is TRBV2, the J gene TRBJ2-5; 12 bases are shared with TRBD2. The CDR3 is 15 amino acids. Germline V gene lookup returns CDR1 SNHLY and CDR2 FYNNEI. The junction had 7 bases not matched to a gene; V was cut back by 6 bases and J by 5 bases. The CDR3 nucleotides read TGTGCCAGCAGGAGTTTACTAGCGGGGGGCGAGACCCAGTACTTC. Amino acid sequence: CASRSLLAGGETQYF.

As concerns this clone: A far larger clone differs by one base, so this is likely a read error. This sequence joins TRBV7-9 and TRBJ1-2; D gene ambiguous. Germline CDR1 and CDR2: SEHNR and FQNEAQ (reference sequence). This CDR3 comprises 15 residues. CDR3 region: CSSSLISRRRDGYTF. The DNA of the CDR3 is TGTTCCAGCAGCTTGATATCGAGGCGCCGAGATGGCTACACCTTC. The whole variable domain, remainder taken from reference TRBV7-9 and TRBJ1-2, is DTGVSQNPRHKITKRGQNVTFRCDPISEHNRLYWYRQTLGQGPEFLTYFQNEAQLEKSRLLSDRFSAERPKGSFSTLEIQRTEQGDSAMYLCSSSLISRRRDGYTFGSGTRLTVV.

In the case of this clone: This probably arose from a read error, given a far larger clone one base away. The CDR3 sequence is CASTGIYAGNTIYF. In nucleotides, the CDR3 is TGTGCCAGCACCGGCATTTATGCGGGAAACACCATATATTTT. The rearrangement joins TRBV6-6 to TRBJ1-3; D remains unclear. The V gene's germline CDR1 is MNHNY and CDR2 SVGAGI (reference sequence). This CDR3 spans 14 amino acids. Trimming removed 7 bases at V and 4 bases at J, with 14 bases between.

This clone was picked up a small number of times. This chain links TRBV7-2 with TRBJ2-1, with unresolved D. Trimming shortened V by 5 bases and J by 4 bases, and 15 bases separated the two germline ends. This CDR3 spans 15 amino acids. Germline V CDR1 and CDR2: SGHTA, FQGNSA. Here the CDR3 reads CASSQGWTDYNEQFF. CDR3 DNA sequence: TGTGCCAGCAGCCAAGGATGGACGGATTACAATGAGCAGTTCTTC.

The chain links TRBV7-8 to TRBJ2-5; the D is unclear. The assigned J gene may be wrong: the sequence end matches TRBJ2-7 better. The CDR3 consists of 12 residues. Germline V gene sequence: CDR1 SGHVS, CDR2 FQNEAQ. For the CDR3, the DNA is TGTGCCAGCAGCTACCTAGTTTCCGAGCAGTACTTC. Protein sequence: CASSYLVSEQYF.

This sequence joins TRBV7-1 and TRBJ2-7; D gene uncertain. TRBV7-1 is marked as an open reading frame, function uncertain. This CDR3 contains 12 residues. V was shortened by 4 bases and J by 6 bases, with 10 bases between the two germline ends. CDR3: CASSYLVSEQYF. The DNA for the CDR3 is TGTGCCAGCAGCTACCTAGTTTCCGAGCAGTACTTC.

The table lists this clone with a count of one. The CDR3 DNA is TGTGCCAGTAGTATCTCCAGGGTGGGCGTTCCTGGGGCCAACGTCCTGACTTTC. Protein: CASSISRVGVPGANVLTF. The V gene is TRBV19, the J gene TRBJ2-6; TRBD1 is a possible D gene (5 bases). The ends were cut back, 3 bases at V and 2 bases at J, with 17 bases in the middle. This CDR3 is 18 amino acids long. In germline, CDR1 is LNHDA, CDR2 SQIVND (reference sequence).

The genes are TRBV28 and TRBJ1-2; maybe TRBD1 (6 bases). The length of the CDR3 is 13 residues. V was shortened by 1 base and J by 7 bases, with 10 bases between the two germline ends. Per germline, CDR1 MDHEN and CDR2 SYDVKM. The CDR3 loop reads CASSLSGVGGYTF. The CDR3 nucleotides read TGTGCCAGCAGTTTATCAGGGGTGGGTGGCTACACCTTC.

CDR3: CASSSQGSQYF. The CDR3 DNA reads TGTGCCAGCAGTTCGCAGGGGTCGCAGTACTTC. The chain carries TRBV27 and TRBJ2-7; tentative D call: TRBD1 (6 bases). Germline V CDR1 and CDR2: MNHEY, SMNVEV (reference sequence). V was pared by 4 bases and J by 9 bases, with 10 bases between. The length of the CDR3 is 11 residues.

In its sample, this clone ranks as medium-sized. The rearrangement joins TRBV11-1 to TRBJ2-7, with D perhaps matching TRBD1 (7 bases). V lost 0 bases and J lost 4, with 13 bases in between. This CDR3 contains 15 residues. Germline V gene data show CDR1 as SGHAT and CDR2 as FQDESV (reference sequence). Here the CDR3 DNA reads TGTGCCAGCAGCTTAGCCGGGCAGGGGGGTTACGAGCAGTACTTC. This encodes CASSLAGQGGYEQYF.

The chain links TRBV5-1 to TRBJ1-1; D gene ambiguous. V was shortened by 4 bases and J by 1 base, with 8 bases between the two germline ends. Germline values: CDR1 SGHRS, CDR2 YFSETQ. The CDR3 loop spans 13 amino acids. This CDR3 reads CASSGRQNTEAFF. Here the CDR3 DNA reads TGCGCCAGCAGCGGGCGGCAGAACACTGAAGCTTTCTTT.

This clone appeared once. The rearrangement links TRBV6-1 to TRBJ2-3, with D possibly TRBD1 on 6 matching bases. The ends were cut back, 10 bases at V and 3 bases at J, with 17 bases in the middle. This CDR3 has 14 amino acids. Germline-derived CDR1 and CDR2 are MNHNS and SASEGT. The CDR3 DNA sequence: TGTGCCATCGGAGACAGGAGGAGGACAGATACGCAGTATTTT. Protein: CAIGDRRRTDTQYF.

This clone is hyperexpanded in the sample. The J gene is TRBJ1-3, the V gene TRBV6-6; D is unresolved. Trimming removed 7 bases from V and 4 bases from J, with 14 bases in between. Germline V gives CDR1 MNHNY, CDR2 SVGAGI (reference sequence). This CDR3 is 14 amino acids long. For the CDR3, the DNA is TGTGCCAGCACCGGCCTTTATGCGGGAAACACCATATATTTT. Its protein is CASTGLYAGNTIYF.

J is TRBJ2-3 and V is TRBV18; D gene uncertain. Trimming took 3 bases from V and 0 from J, leaving 7 bases between them. The CDR3 runs to 14 residues. Per germline, CDR1 KGHSH and CDR2 LQKENI. This chain's CDR3 is CASSPTASTDTQYF. Written as DNA, the CDR3 is TGTGCCAGCTCACCGACGGCTAGCACAGATACGCAGTATTTT.

The J gene is TRBJ2-2, the V gene TRBV4-3; D is ambiguous. The V gene's germline CDR1 is LGHNA and CDR2 YSLEER. The CDR3 runs to 14 residues. V was shortened by 6 bases and J by 0 bases, with 8 bases between the two germline ends. CDR3 bases: TGCGCCAGCAGTGTTGACTCGAACACCGGGGAGCTGTTTTTT. It codes for CASSVDSNTGELFF.

This clone appeared a few times. This chain uses TRBV7-6 with TRBJ2-3; D remains unclear. Trimming shortened V by 5 bases and J by 6 bases, and 9 bases separated the two germline ends. CDR1 is SGHVS and CDR2 is FNYEAQ in the germline V gene. The length of the CDR3 is 12 residues. CDR3 in DNA: TGTGCCAGCAGCCCGCCTGCGGATACGCAGTATTTT. Translated, it gives CASSPPADTQYF.

The CDR3 nucleotides are TGCGCCAGCGGTCCACAGGGGCTGAACACTGAAGCTTTCTTT. This translates into CASGPQGLNTEAFF. V and J are TRBV5-1 and TRBJ1-1; 7 bases are a match to TRBD1. The V and J ends lost 7 bases and 0 bases, in that order; junction bases with no gene match: 6. The CDR3 is 14 residues long. Germline V gives CDR1 SGHRS, CDR2 YFSETQ.

Concerning this clone: Since a far larger clone is one base different, this is likely a read error. The chain couples TRBV25-1 to TRBJ1-2; D remains ambiguous. In germline, CDR1 is MGHDK, CDR2 SYGVNS. This CDR3 has 12 amino acids. The CDR3: CACSVGLHGYTF. The CDR3 DNA reads TGTGCCTGCAGTGTAGGGCTCCATGGCTACACCTTC.

This chain connects TRBV4-2 to TRBJ1-2; D not resolved. CDR1 is LGHNA, CDR2 YNFKEQ, per germline. V shed 6 bases and J shed 6 bases, with 11 bases lying between them. CDR3 length equals 12 residues. CDR3 bases: TGTGCCAGCAGTGTAGGGCTCCATGGCTACACCTTC. This translates into CASSVGLHGYTF.

This clone was counted a few times. V is TRBV6-5 and J is TRBJ2-1; D is undetermined. With 8 bases removed from V and 10 bases from J, the gap between germline ends came to 18 bases. Germline CDR1 and CDR2: MNHEY and SVGAGI. The CDR3 consists of 13 residues. CDR3 coding DNA: TGTGCCAGCGAGGAGACTGGACGTGGGGAGCAGTTCTTC. Translating it yields CASEETGRGEQFF.

This clone was counted only a few times. The chain employs TRBV5-6 and TRBJ2-3; unclear D gene. The CDR3 length is 12 residues. Trimming removed 4 bases from V and 6 bases from J, with 9 bases in between. Per germline, CDR1 SGHDT and CDR2 YYEEEE. Here the CDR3 DNA reads TGTGCCAGCAGCCCGCCTGCGGATACGCAGTATTTT. Its translation is CASSPPADTQYF.

The V gene is TRBV6-5, the J gene TRBJ1-2; TRBD1 matches 8 bases. The CDR3 totals 15 residues. CDR1 is MNHEY, CDR2 SVGAGI, per germline. J lost 8 bases, V lost 0 bases, and 8 bases had no gene match. CDR3 bases: TGTGCCAGCAGTTACTCCGAAGGCAGGGGGCGAGGCTACACCTTC. Amino acid sequence: CASSYSEGRGRGYTF.

This clone was seen only a few times. The rearrangement uses TRBV11-1 and TRBJ2-7, with D possibly matching TRBD1 (6 bases). The CDR3 loop spans 12 amino acids. The V gene's germline CDR1 is SGHAT and CDR2 FQDESV (reference sequence). The V end was cut by 6 bases, the J end by 5 bases, with 11 bases between. This CDR3 reads CASRQGNDEQYF. As DNA, the CDR3 is TGTGCCAGCAGACAGGGCAACGACGAGCAGTACTTC. The full variable domain, its missing parts supplied by reference TRBV11-1 and TRBJ2-7, is EAEVAQSPRYKITEKSQAVAFWCDPISGHATLYWYRQILGQGPELLVQFQDESVVDDSQLPKDRFSAERLKGVDSTLKIQPAELGDSAMYLCASRQGNDEQYFGPGTRLTVT.

This chain links TRBV11-1 with TRBJ2-7; tentatively, D is TRBD1 or TRBD2 (5 bases each). CDR3 length equals 15 residues. From germline, CDR1 is SGHAT and CDR2 FQDESV (reference sequence). Trimming removed 1 base from V and 3 bases from J, with 13 bases in between. In DNA form, the CDR3 reads TGTGCCAGCAGCTTAGGATGGGACGCCGACTACGAGCAGTACTTC. Translating gives CASSLGWDADYEQYF.

The chain has TRBV7-3 and TRBJ2-1, with 8 bases fitting TRBD2. Per the germline V gene, CDR1 is SGHTA and CDR2 is FQGTGA. V dropped 0 bases and J dropped 5; count of bases not matched to a gene: 18. The CDR3 is made up of 20 amino acids. The CDR3 DNA reads TGTGCCAGCAGCTTAACGGGCGGGACTAGTGGTCCCCAAAGGAACAATGAGCAGTTCTTC. This translates into CASSLTGGTSGPQRNNEQFF.

CDR3 loop: CASSYRDRSNVLTF. CDR3 in DNA: TGTGCCAGCAGTTATCGGGATCGTTCCAACGTCCTGACTTTC. The chain combines TRBV6-6 with TRBJ2-6; D perhaps matches TRBD2 (5 bases). Germline V gene lookup returns CDR1 MNHNY and CDR2 SVGAGI (reference sequence). The CDR3 is made up of 14 amino acids. Trimming removed 3 bases at V and 8 bases at J, with 11 bases between.

There are a few counts of this clone. It is likely a read error: a sequence one base away is far more abundant. The chain recombines TRBV19 with TRBJ1-4, with D possibly matching TRBD1 (5 bases). CDR3 length equals 12 residues. In germline, CDR1 is LNHDA, CDR2 SQIVND (reference sequence). The CDR3 sequence is CAKPSGSWKLFF. The CDR3 region has the DNA TGTGCTAAACCTTCAGGGTCGTGGAAACTGTTTTTT. The full variable domain, rest sourced from reference TRBV19 and TRBJ1-4, is DGGITQSPKYLFRKEGQNVTLSCEQNLNHDAMYWYRQDPGQGLRLIYYSQIVNDFQKGDIAEGYSVSREKKESFPLTVTSAQKNPTAFYLCAKPSGSWKLFFGSGTQLSVL.

There are a few counts of this clone. A far larger clone is one nucleotide away, so this likely arose from a read error. This chain connects TRBV25-1 to TRBJ1-2; D is ambiguous. This CDR3 has 12 amino acids. CDR1 MGHDK and CDR2 SYGVNS come from the germline V gene. CDR3 DNA sequence: TGTGCCATCAGTGTAGGGCTCCATGGCTACACCTTC. Its protein product is CAISVGLHGYTF.

This clone was seen more than once but under ten times. One junction end disagrees with the germline gene, perhaps due to a read error. The chain combines TRBV25-1 with TRBJ1-2; no clear D gene. CDR1 and CDR2 (germline): MGHDK, SYGVNS. CDR3 size: 12 residues. This CDR3 is CACSVLLHGYTF. As DNA, the CDR3 is TGTGCCTGCAGTGTATTGCTCCATGGCTACACCTTC.